This is a list of T cell receptor beta chains from one sample in a study of shared clonotypes between healthy human individuals. TCRdb's copy holds only in-frame clones and misses some; the assay was immunoSEQ multiplex PCR. The sample holds around 990,000 clones, roughly 80% seen once. Sample: memory CD4+ T cells from PBMCs. The receptors derive from a man aged 18 to 29 in good health. Some clones in this sample may be carry-over from other donors' samples. The CDR3 runs from the conserved cysteine through the conserved F or W. Fields, in order: J gene, V gene, CDR3 protein.

TRBJ2-3 TRBV5-8 CASSLGSGRTDTQYF
TRBJ2-7 TRBV9 CASSPGTMQYF
TRBJ1-5 TRBV6-1 CASSHTGGGQPQHF
TRBJ1-5 TRBV28 CANSFPYSNRPQHF
TRBJ1-5 TRBV6-1 CASSDRRAYQPQHF
TRBJ2-2 TRBV30 CAWRERGELFF
TRBJ2-2 TRBV5-1 CASSFVPTGNTGELFF
TRBJ1-1 TRBV20-1 CSARDRTEAFF
TRBJ2-7 TRBV5-1 CASRPSQGPYEQYF
TRBJ1-1 TRBV9 CASSPRLSQSGTEAFF
TRBJ2-5 TRBV5-4 CASSLGQVGPETQYF
TRBJ2-7 TRBV6-5 CASTGPHTYEQYF
TRBJ2-3 TRBV29-1 CSGTSTDTQYF
TRBJ1-4 TRBV5-1 CASSLGPSRGSNEKLFF
TRBJ2-5 TRBV5-1 CASSAGTLLQETQYF
TRBJ1-1 TRBV6-1 CASSVAYPVGTEAFF
TRBJ1-1 TRBV7-9 CASSLATQTEAFF
TRBJ2-5 TRBV30 CAWSIGSAAATQYF
TRBJ2-1 TRBV9 CASSPRTGGDNEQFF
TRBJ1-2 TRBV7-9 CASSPADTGRYGYTF
TRBJ1-3 TRBV5-1 CASSLSSSGNTIYF
TRBJ1-2 TRBV27 CASIPLYDRGNYGYTF
TRBJ1-5 TRBV6-6 CASSWGGHQPQHF
TRBJ2-1 TRBV7-6 CASSGDLAGVSGEQFF
TRBJ1-2 TRBV4-2 CASSQDETGRSEGYTF
TRBJ2-7 TRBV28 CASSTTSVYEQYF
TRBJ2-6 TRBV5-4 CASSLYGGYSGANVLTF
TRBJ1-2 TRBV5-4 CASSKEQGAHGYTF
TRBJ1-1 TRBV18 CASSRQGANTEAFF
TRBJ2-5 TRBV27 CASRRWSEETQYF
TRBJ2-2 TRBV28 CASRSSGNTGELFF
TRBJ2-3 TRBV15 CATSNGGSTDTQYF
TRBJ2-1 TRBV5-1 CASSLLTSANEQFF
TRBJ2-5 TRBV9 CASSLGTSKETQYF